These T cell receptor beta chains were read from a single sample in a study of T cell clonotyping in hematopoietic cell transplantation. Assay used: immunoSEQ multiplex PCR; TCRdb lists only in-frame clones, some missing. The sample records approximately 46,000 clones, under 90% being singletons. This specimen consisted of peripheral blood mononuclear cells, obtained before stem cell transplant. These receptors came from a man aged 55 to 69 with biphenotypic leukemia. Some clones in this sample may be carry-over from other donors' samples. The CDR3 runs from the conserved cysteine through the conserved F or W. A D gene is named only where the DNA matches it firmly. Clone size is stated in some rows and not others, as once, few, many or a class when expanded.

d_call j_call cdr3_length v_call clone_size cdr3_aa cdr3_nt
. TRBJ1-2 12 TRBV6-1 few CASGERRYGYTF TGTGCCAGTGGCGAGCGCCGGTATGGCTACACCTTC
. TRBJ2-2 13 TRBV30 . CAWSAGTAGELFF TGTGCCTGGAGTGCCGGGACTGCCGGGGAGCTGTTTTTT
. TRBJ2-7 12 TRBV29-1 . CSESPGTYEQYF TGCAGCGAGTCGCCAGGCACCTACGAGCAGTACTTC
TRBD2 TRBJ2-2 14 TRBV29-1 . CRFIAGGVTGELFF TGCAGATTTATAGCGGGAGGCGTCACCGGGGAGCTGTTTTTT
. TRBJ1-1 13 TRBV6-5 once CASSSPGVGEAFF TGTGCCAGCAGTTCACCAGGGGTGGGTGAAGCTTTCTTT
. TRBJ2-5 13 TRBV5-1 . CASSRDGEETQYF TGCGCCAGCAGCAGGGACGGCGAAGAGACCCAGTACTTC
TRBD1 TRBJ1-2 13 TRBV5-4 . CAGRTGGSYGYTF TGTGCCGGGCGGACAGGGGGCTCTTATGGCTACACCTTC
. TRBJ1-5 13 TRBV6-5 . CASSPASRQPQHF TGTGCCAGCAGTCCCGCGTCCCGTCAGCCCCAGCATTTT
. TRBJ1-5 15 TRBV4-1 . CASSGGQNSNQPQHF TGCGCCAGCAGTGGAGGACAGAATAGCAATCAGCCCCAGCATTTT
TRBD1 TRBJ2-1 13 TRBV19 medium-sized CASSQTGGNEQFF TGTGCCAGTAGTCAAACAGGGGGCAATGAGCAGTTCTTC
. TRBJ2-2 15 TRBV9 . CASSVGTVNTGELFF TGTGCCAGCAGCGTAGGGACTGTGAACACCGGGGAGCTGTTTTTT
TRBD1 TRBJ1-4 15 TRBV11-2 . CASSLGGTGVEKLFF TGTGCCAGCAGCTTAGGAGGGACAGGGGTTGAAAAACTGTTTTTT
. TRBJ1-2 15 TRBV28 . CASSTSGSGFYGYTF TGTGCCAGCAGTACTTCAGGGTCAGGTTTCTATGGCTACACCTTC
. TRBJ2-3 15 TRBV4-2 . CASSHQQGVGDTQYF TGTGCCAGCAGCCACCAACAGGGAGTCGGCGATACGCAGTATTTT
. TRBJ1-1 11 TRBV6-5 . CASKVLDRAFF TGTGCCAGCAAGGTTCTAGACAGAGCTTTCTTT
TRBD1 TRBJ1-5 15 TRBV28 once CASSFDREGIQPQHF TGTGCCAGCAGTTTCGACAGGGAAGGAATTCAGCCCCAGCATTTT
. TRBJ1-1 13 TRBV7-3 . CASSLTRAAEAFF TGTGCCAGCAGCTTAACTAGGGCGGCGGAAGCTTTCTTT
TRBD2 TRBJ2-7 14 TRBV7-9 . CASSPSGTSYEQYF TGTGCCAGCAGCCCTAGCGGGACTTCCTACGAGCAGTACTTC
. TRBJ1-4 14 TRBV28 . CASSHVRYHEKLFF TGTGCCAGCAGTCATGTAAGGTACCATGAAAAACTGTTTTTT
. TRBJ1-2 9 TRBV20-1 few CSALYGYTF TGCAGTGCCCTCTATGGCTACACCTTC